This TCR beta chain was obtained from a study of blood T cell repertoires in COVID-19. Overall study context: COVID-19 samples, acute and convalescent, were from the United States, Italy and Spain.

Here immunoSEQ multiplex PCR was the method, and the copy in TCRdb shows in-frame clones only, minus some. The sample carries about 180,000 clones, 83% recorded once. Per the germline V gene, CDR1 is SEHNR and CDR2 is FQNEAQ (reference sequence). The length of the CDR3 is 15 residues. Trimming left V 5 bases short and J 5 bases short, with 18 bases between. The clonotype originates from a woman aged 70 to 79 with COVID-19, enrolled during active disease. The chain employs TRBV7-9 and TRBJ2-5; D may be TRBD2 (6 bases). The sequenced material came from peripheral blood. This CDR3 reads CASSVLGTVLETQYF. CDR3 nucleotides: TGTGCCAGCAGCGTACTCGGGACTGTGCTGGAGACCCAGTACTTC.